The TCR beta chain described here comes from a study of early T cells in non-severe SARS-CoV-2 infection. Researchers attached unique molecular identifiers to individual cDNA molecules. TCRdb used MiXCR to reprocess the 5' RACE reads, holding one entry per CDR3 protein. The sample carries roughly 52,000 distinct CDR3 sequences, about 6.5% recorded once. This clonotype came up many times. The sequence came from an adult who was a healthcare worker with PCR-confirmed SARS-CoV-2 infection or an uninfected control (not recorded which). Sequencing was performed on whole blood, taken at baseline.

In nucleotides, the CDR3 is TGTGCCAGCAGCTTGGGGACAGGGGCAGATACGCAGTATTTT. It translates to CASSLGTGADTQYF. The chain couples TRBV11-3 to TRBJ2-3; 10 bases are shared with TRBD1. The CDR3 loop spans 14 amino acids. The V gene end was trimmed by 3 bases and the J gene end by 4 bases; junction bases not matched to a gene: 1. CDR1 and CDR2 from the germline V gene are SGHNT and YENEEA.